Following are 19 T cell receptor beta chains from one sample sequenced in a study of blood T cells in healthy people across ages (dated by TCRdb to 2014 to 2015). The library was prepared using 5' RACE. The sequencing machine was an Illumina HiSeq 2500. A second PCR of about 7 to 12 cycles was run with a J-beta primer mix and a sample-barcoded 5' primer. Using fastp at Q25 and MiXCR, TCRdb reprocessed the public reads and kept productive beta chains. Entries that share a CDR3 protein sequence are merged under the most common genes and DNA. This sample comprises 450,000 to 700,000 distinct CDR3 sequences, 25% to 30% of them detected only once. Clones ranked in the top ten supply around a sixth of the sample. Sequenced input: blood. The receptors here all came from a woman aged 70-85 years in good health.

This clonotype turned up a few times. One end of the junction fails to match germline, which may point to a read error. The chain carries TRBV5-1 and TRBJ2-5, with D tentatively TRBD2 (6 bases). Per germline, CDR1 SGHRS and CDR2 YFSETQ. The CDR3 sequence is 14 residues long. CDR3 sequence reads: CASSVPGSEETQYF. CDR3 nucleotides: TGCGCCAGCAGCGTTCCCGGGAGCGAAGAAACCCAGTACTTC.

This clonotype occurred a few times. This chain links TRBV7-9 with TRBJ1-6; no definite D call. Trimming took off 5 bases at V and 9 bases at J, with 8 bases between the two ends. Germline values: CDR1 SEHNR, CDR2 FQNEAQ (reference sequence). The CDR3 spans 12 residues. The CDR3 is CASSEKSSPLHF. DNA for the CDR3: TGTGCCAGCAGCGAAAAGTCTTCACCCCTCCACTTT. The variable domain in full, with the rest retrieved from reference TRBV7-9 and TRBJ1-6, is DTGVSQNPRHKITKRGQNVTFRCDPISEHNRLYWYRQTLGQGPEFLTYFQNEAQLEKSRLLSDRFSAERPKGSFSTLEIQRTEQGDSAMYLCASSEKSSPLHFGNGTRLTVT.

This sequence joins TRBV6-5 and TRBJ1-4, with 8 nucleotides matching TRBD1. V trimming: 5 bases; J trimming: 8 bases; junction bases outside the gene matches: 7. Germline V gene sequence: CDR1 MNHEY, CDR2 SVGAGI. This CDR3 spans 14 amino acids. The CDR3 nucleotides read TGTGCCAGCAGTCAGACAGGGGTAAACGAAAAACTGTTTTTT. It translates to CASSQTGVNEKLFF.

This clonotype was recorded a few times. The V gene is TRBV12-3 or TRBV12-4, the J gene TRBJ1-4; unclear D gene. The CDR3 covers 14 residues. V was trimmed by 6 bases and J by 6 bases, leaving 14 bases between them. CDR3 residues: CASSRDGLHEKLFF. The CDR3 DNA is TGTGCCAGCAGCCGAGACGGACTGCATGAAAAACTGTTTTTT.

This clonotype was found a few times. A junction end diverges from the germline sequence, so it may reflect a read error. V is TRBV4-3 and J is TRBJ1-5, with D perhaps TRBD1 (6 bases). Germline-derived CDR1 and CDR2 are LGHNA and YSLEER. CDR3 length: 15 residues. The CDR3 region is CASGQDGQTHQPQHF. The CDR3 bases are TGCGCCAGCGGCCAAGACGGACAGACTCATCAGCCCCAGCATTTT.

The chain uses TRBV4-3 and TRBJ2-1; 7 positions match TRBD1. Per germline, CDR1 LGHNA and CDR2 YSLEER. J lost 4 bases, V lost 1 base, and 7 bases had no gene match. CDR3 size: 16 residues. CDR3 protein: CASSQASGDSYNEQFF. CDR3 coding DNA: TGCGCCAGCAGCCAAGCATCCGGGGACAGTTACAATGAGCAGTTCTTC.

About this clonotype itself: At one boundary the junction diverges from the germline segment, which might be a read error. The chain carries TRBV5-1 and TRBJ1-5; D unresolved. Germline CDR1 and CDR2: SGHRS and YFSETQ. The CDR3 has 13 amino acids. The CDR3: CVSSFDSNQPQHF. CDR3 nucleotide sequence: TGCGTCAGCAGCTTCGACAGCAATCAGCCCCAGCATTTT.

This clonotype was found a few times. The CDR3 DNA follows: TGTGCCAGCCAACAAGACAGGGCTGGAAACACCATATATTTT. The encoded protein is CASQQDRAGNTIYF. The rearrangement uses TRBV7-2 and TRBJ1-3; 7 nucleotides align to TRBD1. The length of the CDR3 is 14 residues. Per germline, CDR1 SGHTA and CDR2 FQGNSA. The V gene end was trimmed by 8 bases and the J gene end by 2 bases; junction bases not matched to a gene: 6.

The V and J genes are TRBV13 and TRBJ2-1, with 7 bases fitting TRBD2. CDR1 is PRHDT, CDR2 FYEKMQ, per germline (reference sequence). The ends lost 5 bases at V and 7 bases at J; junction bases unmatched: 11. The CDR3 length is 15 residues. CDR3 in DNA: TGTGCCAGCAGCCGAACGGGGCGGGGGAGGAATGAGCAGTTCTTC. This codes for CASSRTGRGRNEQFF.

The chain employs TRBV2 and TRBJ1-2, with 8 positions matching TRBD1. This CDR3 region has 14 residues. V dropped 7 bases and J dropped 4; count of bases not matched to a gene: 8. The germline V gene encodes CDR1 SNHLY and CDR2 FYNNEI. The CDR3 here is CASNSDRVSYGYTF. The CDR3 coding sequence is TGTGCCAGCAATTCGGACAGGGTGAGCTATGGCTACACCTTC.

This clonotype appeared a single time. The chain couples TRBV7-9 to TRBJ2-5; possible D gene TRBD1, 5 bases. V lost 3 bases and J lost 4, with 15 bases in between. The CDR3 totals 15 residues. Germline loops: CDR1 SEHNR, CDR2 FQNEAQ (reference sequence). For the CDR3, the DNA is TGTGCCAGCAGCTTGTGGGGTCCAGGGCGAGAGACCCAGTACTTC. Protein sequence: CASSLWGPGRETQYF.

The rearrangement uses TRBV7-2 and TRBJ2-3; the match to TRBD1 covers 7 bases. This CDR3 has 14 amino acids. CDR1 and CDR2 (germline): SGHTA, FQGNSA. The V gene end was trimmed by 5 bases and the J gene end by 8 bases; junction bases not matched to a gene: 10. The CDR3 DNA reads TGTGCCAGCAGCCCCGCCGGGACAGCTCTTACGCAGTATTTT. This sequence encodes CASSPAGTALTQYF.

This clonotype was detected only a few times. The J gene is TRBJ1-3, the V gene TRBV7-6; TRBD1 might be the D (5 bases). V was shortened by 5 bases and J by 0 bases, with 8 bases between the two germline ends. This CDR3 spans 14 amino acids. CDR1 is SGHVS, CDR2 FNYEAQ, per germline. CDR3 sequence (DNA): TGTGCCAGCAGCCAACAGGTCTCTGGAAACACCATATATTTT. It translates to CASSQQVSGNTIYF. Variable domain in full (rest from reference TRBV7-6 and TRBJ1-3): GAGVSQSPRYKVTKRGQDVALRCDPISGHVSLYWYRQALGQGPEFLTYFNYEAQQDKSGLPNDRFSAERPEGSISTLTIQRTEQRDSAMYRCASSQQVSGNTIYFGEGSWLTVV.

The table lists this clonotype with many counts. This chain connects TRBV7-2 to TRBJ2-5; a weak D match, TRBD1 (5 bases). With 2 bases removed from V and 4 bases from J, the gap between germline ends came to 11 bases. The CDR3 is made up of 14 amino acids. Per the germline V gene, CDR1 is SGHTA and CDR2 is FQGNSA. The CDR3 nucleotides read TGTGCCAGCAGCTTAATGGGGCTTATAGAGACCCAGTACTTC. Residues: CASSLMGLIETQYF.

The chain links TRBV20-1 to TRBJ2-7; 10 bases map to TRBD1. The CDR3 loop spans 13 amino acids. The germline V gene encodes CDR1 DFQATT and CDR2 SNEGSKA (reference sequence). J was trimmed by 3 bases and V by 6 bases; bases with no gene match: 5. The CDR3 sequence is CSAGDRGFYEQYF. In DNA form, the CDR3 reads TGCAGTGCGGGGGACAGGGGCTTCTACGAGCAGTACTTC.

This sequence joins TRBV6-5 and TRBJ1-5; D is unclear. This CDR3 spans 13 amino acids. Trimming took 2 bases from V and 5 from J, leaving 7 bases between them. CDR1 is MNHEY and CDR2 is SVGAGI in the germline V gene. CDR3 nucleotide sequence: TGTGCCAGCAGTTACAGGGTTTATCAGCCCCAGCATTTT. It translates to CASSYRVYQPQHF.

J is TRBJ2-3 and V is TRBV11-2, with TRBD2 as a possible D gene (6 bases). The germline V and J ends were trimmed by 4 bases and 2 bases, with 28 bases remaining between them. The CDR3 extends over 20 amino acids. The V gene's germline CDR1 is SGHAT and CDR2 FQNNGV. CDR3 nucleotide sequence: TGTGCCAGCAGCTCCCCTATGGTAGCGGTTAGGGGACCTTACACAGATACGCAGTATTTT. Translated: CASSSPMVAVRGPYTDTQYF.

This clonotype has a handful of counts. This rearrangement joins TRBV2 to TRBJ2-5; 12 nucleotides align to TRBD2. TRBJ2-1 explains the end of the DNA better; the J call may be wrong. CDR1 SNHLY and CDR2 FYNNEI come from the germline V gene. This CDR3 is 15 amino acids long. The CDR3: CASTETSGGFYEQFF. The CDR3 nucleotides are TGTGCCAGCACGGAGACTAGCGGGGGTTTCTATGAGCAGTTCTTC.

V and J are TRBV6-2 or TRBV6-3 and TRBJ1-2; D is unresolved. V lost 5 bases and J 5 bases, leaving 12 bases between the germline ends. The germline CDR1 and CDR2 sequences are MNHEY and SVGEGT. The CDR3 has 13 residues. The CDR3 nucleotides read TGTGCCAGCAGTGTCGACTGGAAATATGGCTACACCTTC. Translating it yields CASSVDWKYGYTF.